The 11 T cell receptor beta chains below come from one sample, sequenced in a study of cytomegalovirus exposure and HLA in healthy donors (dated by TCRdb to about 2017). The library came from the immunoSEQ multiplex PCR assay. A mixture of 60 forward primers for TCR Vbeta segments and 13 reverse primers for TCR Jbeta segments was used in the multiplex PCR. Imported from immuneACCESS, the table was reduced by TCRdb to in-frame sequences with V and J called. These copies leave out some clones; in studies compared against another copy, an unresolved V gene accounts for under half, and the cause of the remainder is not known. This sample has around 40,000 clones in its table, and 66% of those were observed once. More than 15% of the sample comes from the top ten. Sequencing was done on a sample of PBMCs. All receptors derive from a man aged 50 to 60 in good health and CMV-seropositive.

The chain links TRBV2 to TRBJ1-3; D not certain. Looked up from germline, CDR1 is SNHLY and CDR2 is FYNNEI. This CDR3 is 14 amino acids long. V was trimmed by 4 bases and J by 1 base, leaving 8 bases between them. The CDR3 DNA reads TGTGCCAGCAGTGTGGGAGGGTCTGGAAACACCATATATTTT. Translating it yields CASSVGGSGNTIYF.

The sample holds a few counts of this clone. The rearrangement joins TRBV11-1 to TRBJ2-7; D is possibly TRBD1 (6 bases). The CDR3 spans 15 residues. V was cut by 5 bases and J by 1 base, with 15 bases left in between. In germline, CDR1 is SGHAT, CDR2 FQDESV (reference sequence). DNA for the CDR3: TGTGCCAGCAGCCCGGGGACATCAGATTCCTACGAGCAGTACTTC. Translated: CASSPGTSDSYEQYF.

V usage is TRBV18 and J usage is TRBJ2-7; 8 bases align to TRBD1. V was clipped by 3 bases and J by 0 bases; unmatched bases: 1. The CDR3 has 14 amino acids. Germline CDR1 reads KGHSH; CDR2 reads LQKENI. The DNA for the CDR3 is TGTGCCAGCTCACCGGGACAGGCCTCCTACGAGCAGTACTTC. Its translation is CASSPGQASYEQYF.

The table lists this clone with a few counts. The genes are TRBV7-2 and TRBJ1-2, with D hard to call. The CDR3 has 15 residues. From germline, CDR1 is SGHTA and CDR2 FQGNSA. Between the trimmed V and J ends, which lost 1 base and 2 bases, there was a span of 11 bases. The CDR3 DNA reads TGTGCCAGCAGCTTAGGAGCGGTTTTAAACTATGGCTACACCTTC. Translation: CASSLGAVLNYGYTF.

The chain joins TRBV9 to TRBJ1-5; perhaps TRBD1 as D (5 bases). This CDR3 contains 14 residues. Between the trimmed V and J ends, which lost 3 bases and 3 bases, there was a span of 10 bases. Germline lookup yields CDR1 SGDLS and CDR2 YYNGEE. CDR3 nucleotide sequence: TGTGCCAGCAGCGGAGGGGACTACAATCAGCCCCAGCATTTT. It specifies CASSGGDYNQPQHF.

The chain combines TRBV5-4 with TRBJ1-6, with TRBD1 as a possible D gene (6 bases). Trimming took off 0 bases at V and 7 bases at J, with 23 bases between the two ends. Germline V gene data show CDR1 as SGHNT and CDR2 as YYREEE (reference sequence). The CDR3 consists of 19 residues. The CDR3 reads CASSLGTVAHSRGNSPLHF. As DNA, the CDR3 is TGTGCCAGCAGCTTGGGGACAGTCGCCCACAGTAGGGGAAATTCACCCCTCCACTTT.

The chain is built from TRBV19 and TRBJ1-5; weak D call: TRBD1 (5 bases). With 6 bases removed from V and 2 bases from J, the gap between germline ends came to 11 bases. The CDR3 runs to 14 residues. Germline-derived CDR1 and CDR2 are LNHDA and SQIVND (reference sequence). The CDR3, as DNA: TGTGCCAGTAGGTGGGGCCTGGGCAATCAGCCCCAGCATTTT. This codes for CASRWGLGNQPQHF.

The chain is built from TRBV9 and TRBJ2-3, with no clear D. The V gene's germline CDR1 is SGDLS and CDR2 YYNGEE. Trimming took 0 bases from V and 1 from J, leaving 9 bases between them. The CDR3 runs 15 residues. CDR3 region: CASSVGPLGTDTQYF. For the CDR3, the DNA is TGTGCCAGCAGCGTAGGGCCGCTGGGCACAGATACGCAGTATTTT.

This rearrangement joins TRBV23-1 to TRBJ1-6, with a possible D match to TRBD1 (5 bases). TRBV23-1 is annotated as an ORF whose role is uncertain. Trimming left V 6 bases short and J 7 bases short, with 10 bases between. The CDR3 consists of 13 residues. The CDR3 loop is CASRENRNSPLHF. CDR3 in DNA: TGCGCCAGCAGAGAGAACAGGAATTCACCCCTCCACTTT.

This clone was detected only a few times. This rearrangement joins TRBV6-6 to TRBJ1-1, with 9 bases fitting TRBD1. The length of the CDR3 is 14 residues. V shed 4 bases, J shed 9 bases, and the junction held 9 bases outside the gene matches. The germline gives CDR1 MNHNY, CDR2 SVGAGI (reference sequence). The CDR3 DNA reads TGTGCCAGCAGTTCTCCGGGACAGGGACAGAAAGCTTTCTTT. It is translated as CASSSPGQGQKAFF.

This rearrangement joins TRBV7-3 to TRBJ2-7; D may be TRBD2 (5 bases). Trimming cost V 0 bases and J 6 bases, with 9 bases left between them. CDR1 SGHTA and CDR2 FQGTGA come from the germline V gene. The CDR3 has 13 amino acids. The CDR3 DNA is TGTGCCAGCAGCTTAACAGGGAGCGGCGAGCAGTACTTC. Translation: CASSLTGSGEQYF.